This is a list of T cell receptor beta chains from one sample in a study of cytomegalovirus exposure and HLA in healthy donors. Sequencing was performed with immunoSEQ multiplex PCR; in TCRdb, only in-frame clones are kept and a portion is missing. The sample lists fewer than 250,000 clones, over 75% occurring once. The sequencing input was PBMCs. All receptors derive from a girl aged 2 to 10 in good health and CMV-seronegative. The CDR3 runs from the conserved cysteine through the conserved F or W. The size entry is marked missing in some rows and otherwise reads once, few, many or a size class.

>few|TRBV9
CASSSLAGGAPYNEQFF
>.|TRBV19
CASSTGTGETEAFF
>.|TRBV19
CASSSHGLAGYNEQFF
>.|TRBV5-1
CASSLDGFADTQYF
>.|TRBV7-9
CASSLSDRAEKLFF
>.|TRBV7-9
CASSGDTSRALHF
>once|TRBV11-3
CASSLDRGWVNTEAFF
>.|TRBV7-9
CASSVSGRPMGNEQFF
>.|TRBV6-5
CASSYSATGTGSEQYF
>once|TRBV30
CAWSVPLLSTDTQYF
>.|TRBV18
CASSPRTDTEAFF
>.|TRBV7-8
CASSLGDRARYGYTF
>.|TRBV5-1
CASSLAFDRVSGANVLTF
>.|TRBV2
CASSPTSGGAPEQFF
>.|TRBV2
CASSAEQGRGQPQHF
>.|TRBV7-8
CASSLRTGRGEKLFF
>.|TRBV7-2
CASTRQGRSTPLHF
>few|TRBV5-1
CASSLASGTDTQYF